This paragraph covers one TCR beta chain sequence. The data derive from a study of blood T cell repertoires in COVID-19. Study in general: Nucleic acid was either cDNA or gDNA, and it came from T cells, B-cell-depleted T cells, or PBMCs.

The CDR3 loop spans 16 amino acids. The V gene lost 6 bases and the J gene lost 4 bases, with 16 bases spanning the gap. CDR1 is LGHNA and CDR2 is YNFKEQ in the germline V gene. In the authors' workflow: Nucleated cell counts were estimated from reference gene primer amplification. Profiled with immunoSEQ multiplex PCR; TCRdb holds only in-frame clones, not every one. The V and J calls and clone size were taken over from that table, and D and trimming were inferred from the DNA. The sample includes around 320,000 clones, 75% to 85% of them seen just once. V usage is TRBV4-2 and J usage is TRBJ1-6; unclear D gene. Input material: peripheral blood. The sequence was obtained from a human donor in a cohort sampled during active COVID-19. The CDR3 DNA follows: TGTGCCAGCAGATCTGAGACGGGAGCGTATAATTCACCCCTCCACTTT. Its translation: CASRSETGAYNSPLHF.